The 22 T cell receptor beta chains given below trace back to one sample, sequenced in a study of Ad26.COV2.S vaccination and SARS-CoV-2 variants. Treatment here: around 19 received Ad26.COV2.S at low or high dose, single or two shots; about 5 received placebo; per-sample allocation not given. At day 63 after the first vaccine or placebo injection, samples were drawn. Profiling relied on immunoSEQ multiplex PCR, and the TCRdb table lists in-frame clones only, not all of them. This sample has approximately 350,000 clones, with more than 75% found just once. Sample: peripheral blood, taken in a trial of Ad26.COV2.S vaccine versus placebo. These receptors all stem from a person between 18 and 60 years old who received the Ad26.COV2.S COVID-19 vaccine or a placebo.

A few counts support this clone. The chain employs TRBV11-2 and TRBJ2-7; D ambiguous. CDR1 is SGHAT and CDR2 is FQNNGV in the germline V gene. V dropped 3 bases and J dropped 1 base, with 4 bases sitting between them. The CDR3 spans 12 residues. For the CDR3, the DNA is TGTGCCAGCAGCTTCCTGTCCTACGAGCAGTACTTC. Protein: CASSFLSYEQYF.

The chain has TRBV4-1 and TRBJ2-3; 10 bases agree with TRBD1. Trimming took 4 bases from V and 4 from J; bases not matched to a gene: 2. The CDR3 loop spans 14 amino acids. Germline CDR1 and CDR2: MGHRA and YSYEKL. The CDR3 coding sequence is TGCGCCAGCAGCCCCGGGACAGGGGCAGATACGCAGTATTTT. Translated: CASSPGTGADTQYF.

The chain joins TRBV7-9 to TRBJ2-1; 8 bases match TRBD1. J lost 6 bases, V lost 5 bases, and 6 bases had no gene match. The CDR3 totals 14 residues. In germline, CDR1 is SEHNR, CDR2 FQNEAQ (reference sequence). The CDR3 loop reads CASSTGQGANEQFF. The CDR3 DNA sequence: TGTGCCAGCAGCACAGGACAGGGCGCCAATGAGCAGTTCTTC.

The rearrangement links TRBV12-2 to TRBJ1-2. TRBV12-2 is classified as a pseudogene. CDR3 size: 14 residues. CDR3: CASRYPTENYGYTF. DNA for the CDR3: TGTGCAAGTCGCTACCCGACCGAAAACTATGGCTACACCTTC.

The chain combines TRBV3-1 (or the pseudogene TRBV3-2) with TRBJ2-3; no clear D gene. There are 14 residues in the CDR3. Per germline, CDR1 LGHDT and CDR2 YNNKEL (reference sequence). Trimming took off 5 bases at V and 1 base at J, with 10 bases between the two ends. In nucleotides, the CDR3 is TGTGCCAGCAGCTCCAGGTTACGCACAGATACGCAGTATTTT. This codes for CASSSRLRTDTQYF.

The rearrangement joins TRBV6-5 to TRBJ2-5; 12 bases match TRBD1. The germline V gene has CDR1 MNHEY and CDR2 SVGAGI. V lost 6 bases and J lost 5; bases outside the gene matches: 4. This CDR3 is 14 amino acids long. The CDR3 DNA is TGTGCCAGCAGAGGGACAGGGGGCTATGAGACCCAGTACTTC. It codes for CASRGTGGYETQYF.

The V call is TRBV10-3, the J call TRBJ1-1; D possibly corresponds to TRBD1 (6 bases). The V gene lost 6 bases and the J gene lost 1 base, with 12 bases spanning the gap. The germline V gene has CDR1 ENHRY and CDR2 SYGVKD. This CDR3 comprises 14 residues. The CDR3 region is CAIRGGARNTEAFF. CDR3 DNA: TGTGCCATCAGGGGGGGGGCGCGGAACACTGAAGCTTTCTTT.

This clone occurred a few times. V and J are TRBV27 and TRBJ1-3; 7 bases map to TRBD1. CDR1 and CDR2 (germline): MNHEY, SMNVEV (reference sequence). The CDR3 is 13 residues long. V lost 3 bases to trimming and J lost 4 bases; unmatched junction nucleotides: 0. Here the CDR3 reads CASSLDRGNTIYF. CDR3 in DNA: TGTGCCAGCAGTTTGGACAGGGGAAACACCATATATTTT.

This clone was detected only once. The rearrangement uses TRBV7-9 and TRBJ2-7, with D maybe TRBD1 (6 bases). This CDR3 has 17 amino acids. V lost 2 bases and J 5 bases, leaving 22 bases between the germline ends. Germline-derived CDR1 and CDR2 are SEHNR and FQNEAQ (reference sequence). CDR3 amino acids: CASSLRGSRGALDEQYF. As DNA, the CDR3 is TGTGCCAGCAGCTTAAGGGGGAGTCGAGGGGCGTTGGACGAGCAGTACTTC.

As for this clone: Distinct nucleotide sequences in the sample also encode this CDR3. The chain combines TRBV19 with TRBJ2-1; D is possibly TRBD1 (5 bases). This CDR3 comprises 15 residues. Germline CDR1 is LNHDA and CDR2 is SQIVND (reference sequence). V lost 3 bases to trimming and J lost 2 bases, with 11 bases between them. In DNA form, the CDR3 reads TGTGCCAGTAGTATGGGAAGGGGAACCTACAATGAGCAGTTCTTC. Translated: CASSMGRGTYNEQFF. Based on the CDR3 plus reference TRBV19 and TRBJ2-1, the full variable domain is DGGITQSPKYLFRKEGQNVTLSCEQNLNHDAMYWYRQDPGQGLRLIYYSQIVNDFQKGDIAEGYSVSREKKESFPLTVTSAQKNPTAFYLCASSMGRGTYNEQFFGPGTRLTVL.

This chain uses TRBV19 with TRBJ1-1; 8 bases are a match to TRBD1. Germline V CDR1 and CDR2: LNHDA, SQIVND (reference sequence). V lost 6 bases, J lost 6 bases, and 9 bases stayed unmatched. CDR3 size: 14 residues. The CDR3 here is CASRPRQGRAEAFF. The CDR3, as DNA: TGTGCCAGTAGACCAAGACAGGGGCGCGCTGAAGCTTTCTTT.

This CDR3 is CASRRKQGSPYQPQHF. CDR3 bases: TGTGCCAGTAGACGTAAACAGGGTTCTCCCTATCAGCCCCAGCATTTT. V usage is TRBV19 and J usage is TRBJ1-5, with D maybe TRBD1 (6 bases). This CDR3 is 16 amino acids long. CDR1 LNHDA and CDR2 SQIVND come from the germline V gene (reference sequence). V was cut by 6 bases and J by 5 bases, with 20 bases left in between.

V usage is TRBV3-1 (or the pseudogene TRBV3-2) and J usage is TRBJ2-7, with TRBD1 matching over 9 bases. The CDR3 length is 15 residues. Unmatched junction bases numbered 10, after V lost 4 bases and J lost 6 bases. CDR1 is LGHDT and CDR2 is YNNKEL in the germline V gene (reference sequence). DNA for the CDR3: TGTGCCAGCAGCCCACCCGGGACAGGGATTCTCGAGCAGTACTTC. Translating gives CASSPPGTGILEQYF.

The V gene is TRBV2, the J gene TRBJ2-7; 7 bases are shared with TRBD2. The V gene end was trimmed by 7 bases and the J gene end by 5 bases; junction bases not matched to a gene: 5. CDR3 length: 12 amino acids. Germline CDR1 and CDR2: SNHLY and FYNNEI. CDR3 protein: CASNRGRDEQYF. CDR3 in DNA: TGTGCCAGCAACCGAGGGAGGGACGAGCAGTACTTC.

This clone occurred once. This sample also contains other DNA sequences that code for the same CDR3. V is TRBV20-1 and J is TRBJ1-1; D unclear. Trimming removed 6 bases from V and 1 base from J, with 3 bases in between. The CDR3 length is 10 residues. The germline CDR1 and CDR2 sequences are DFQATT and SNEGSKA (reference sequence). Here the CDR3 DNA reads TGCAGTGCAAGGAACACTGAAGCTTTCTTT. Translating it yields CSARNTEAFF.

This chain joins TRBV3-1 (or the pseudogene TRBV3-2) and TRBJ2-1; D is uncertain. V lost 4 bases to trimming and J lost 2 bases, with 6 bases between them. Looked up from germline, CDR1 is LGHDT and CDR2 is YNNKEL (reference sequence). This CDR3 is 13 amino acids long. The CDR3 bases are TGTGCCAGCAGCCTCCGGGCCTACAATGAGCAGTTCTTC. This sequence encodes CASSLRAYNEQFF.

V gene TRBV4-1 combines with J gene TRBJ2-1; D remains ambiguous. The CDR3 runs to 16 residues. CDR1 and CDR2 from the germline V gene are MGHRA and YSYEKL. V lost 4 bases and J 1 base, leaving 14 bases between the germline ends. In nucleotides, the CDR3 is TGCGCCAGCAGCCGAATGGGCGAGCTGTCCTACAATGAGCAGTTCTTC. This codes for CASSRMGELSYNEQFF.

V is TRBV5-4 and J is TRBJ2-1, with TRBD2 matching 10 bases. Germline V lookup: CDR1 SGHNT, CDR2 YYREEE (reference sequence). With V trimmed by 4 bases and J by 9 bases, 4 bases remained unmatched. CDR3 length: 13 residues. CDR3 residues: CASSVAGGGEQFF. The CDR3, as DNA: TGTGCCAGCAGCGTAGCGGGGGGTGGTGAGCAGTTCTTC.

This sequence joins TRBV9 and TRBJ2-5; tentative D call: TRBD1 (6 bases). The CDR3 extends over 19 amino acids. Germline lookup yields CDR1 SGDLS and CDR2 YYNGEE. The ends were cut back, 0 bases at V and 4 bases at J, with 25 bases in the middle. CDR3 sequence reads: CASSVGDFVLGAMAETQYF. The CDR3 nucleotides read TGTGCCAGCAGCGTAGGTGATTTCGTTCTGGGGGCAATGGCAGAGACCCAGTACTTC.

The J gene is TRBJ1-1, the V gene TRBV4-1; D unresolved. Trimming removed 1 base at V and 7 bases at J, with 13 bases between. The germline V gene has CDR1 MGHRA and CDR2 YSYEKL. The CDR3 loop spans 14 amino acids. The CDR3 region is CASSQGVLAGEAFF. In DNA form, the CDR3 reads TGCGCCAGCAGCCAAGGAGTTTTAGCGGGTGAAGCTTTCTTT.

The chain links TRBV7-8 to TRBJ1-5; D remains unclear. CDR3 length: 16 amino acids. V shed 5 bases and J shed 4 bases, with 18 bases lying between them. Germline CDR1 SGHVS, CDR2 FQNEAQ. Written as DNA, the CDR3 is TGTGCCAGCAGCCCAGCTTTTGACTGGTGGAATCAGCCCCAGCATTTT. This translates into CASSPAFDWWNQPQHF.

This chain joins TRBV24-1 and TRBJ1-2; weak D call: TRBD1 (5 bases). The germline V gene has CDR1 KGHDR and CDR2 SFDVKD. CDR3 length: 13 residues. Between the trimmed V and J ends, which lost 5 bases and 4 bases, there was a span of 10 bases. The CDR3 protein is CATSGGYGYGYTF. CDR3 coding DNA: TGTGCCACCAGTGGGGGCTACGGCTATGGCTACACCTTC.